This T cell receptor (beta chain) was recovered during a study of cytomegalovirus exposure and HLA in healthy donors. Whole-study context: Earlier findings included 100 million to 130 million unique TCR beta sequences obtained from approximately 170 million T cells.

Germline V CDR1 and CDR2: LNHDA, SQIVND (reference sequence). Unmatched junction bases numbered 11, after V lost 4 bases and J lost 4 bases. This CDR3 has 18 amino acids. The PCR made use of 60 Vbeta and 13 Jbeta primers. This table comes from immunoSEQ multiplex PCR, and its TCRdb copy is limited to in-frame clones, with some not included. This table has over 150,000 clones, around nine tenths appearing once. The TCR originated in a woman under 40 in good health and CMV-seronegative. The chain combines TRBV19 with TRBJ1-5, with 12 bases that match TRBD1. Sequencing input: PBMCs. The CDR3 reads CASSRGGQGAFGNQPQHF. CDR3 sequence (DNA): TGTGCCAGTAGTAGAGGGGGACAGGGGGCGTTTGGGAATCAGCCCCAGCATTTT.